This T cell receptor (beta chain) was identified in a study of blood T cell repertoires in COVID-19. In the study overall: Donors in the United States, Italy and Spain gave samples during acute or convalescent COVID-19. T cells, B-cell-depleted T cells, or PBMCs supplied cDNA or gDNA.

Trimming pared 8 bases from V and 2 bases from J, leaving 12 bases between. The CDR3 runs 13 residues. Germline CDR1 and CDR2: MNHEY and SVGAGI. Per the study methods: Researchers report that nucleated cell counts were estimated from reference gene primer amplification. Sequencing used immunoSEQ multiplex PCR; TCRdb keeps in-frame clones, though not all of them. V and J calls and clone size are as listed in that table; D and trimming were resolved from the DNA. The sample has about 150,000 clones, more than 75% seen once. Sequencing used peripheral blood. The TCR was taken from a man aged 60-69 years with acute or convalescent COVID-19. The chain carries TRBV6-5 and TRBJ2-5, with D perhaps TRBD1 (6 bases). This CDR3 reads CASWDNSQETQYF. CDR3 DNA: TGTGCCAGCTGGGACAATAGTCAAGAGACCCAGTACTTC.